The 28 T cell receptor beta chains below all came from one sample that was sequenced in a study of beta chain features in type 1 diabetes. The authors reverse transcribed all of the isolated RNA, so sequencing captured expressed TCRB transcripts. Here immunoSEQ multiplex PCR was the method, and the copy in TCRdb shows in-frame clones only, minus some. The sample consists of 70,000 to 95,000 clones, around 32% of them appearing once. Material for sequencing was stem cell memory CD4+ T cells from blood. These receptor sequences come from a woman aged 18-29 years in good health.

CDR3: CAWSAMGRNEQYF. The CDR3 DNA is TGTGCCTGGAGTGCCATGGGCCGAAACGAGCAGTACTTC. This chain joins TRBV30 and TRBJ2-7; the D is unclear. Between the trimmed V and J ends, which lost 1 base and 5 bases, there was a span of 12 bases. Germline CDR1 GTSNPN, CDR2 SVGIG (reference sequence). The CDR3 runs 13 residues.

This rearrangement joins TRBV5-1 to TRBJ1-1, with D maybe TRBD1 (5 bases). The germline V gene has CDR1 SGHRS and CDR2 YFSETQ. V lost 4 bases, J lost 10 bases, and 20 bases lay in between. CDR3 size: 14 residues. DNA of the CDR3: TGCGCCAGCAGCCCCGACAGCGACTTTTCAGGAGCTTTCTTT. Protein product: CASSPDSDFSGAFF. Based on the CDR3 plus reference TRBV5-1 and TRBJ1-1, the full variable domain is KAGVTQTPRYLIKTRGQQVTLSCSPISGHRSVSWYQQTPGQGLQFLFEYFSETQRNKGNFPGRFSGRQFSNSRSEMNVSTLELGDSALYLCASSPDSDFSGAFFGQGTRLTVV.

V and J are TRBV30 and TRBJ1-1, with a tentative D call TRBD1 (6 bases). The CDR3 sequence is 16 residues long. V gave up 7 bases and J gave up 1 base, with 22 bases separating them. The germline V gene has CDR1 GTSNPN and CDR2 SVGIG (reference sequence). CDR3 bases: TGTGCCTCTTCTCCCGGGACACTGAATCCGAACACTGAAGCTTTCTTT. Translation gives CASSPGTLNPNTEAFF. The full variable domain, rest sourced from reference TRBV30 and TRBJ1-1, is SQTIHQWPATLVQPVGSPLSLECTVEGTSNPNLYWYRQAAGRGLQLLFYSVGIGQISSEVPQNLSASRPQDRQFILSSKKLLLSDSGFYLCASSPGTLNPNTEAFFGQGTRLTVV.

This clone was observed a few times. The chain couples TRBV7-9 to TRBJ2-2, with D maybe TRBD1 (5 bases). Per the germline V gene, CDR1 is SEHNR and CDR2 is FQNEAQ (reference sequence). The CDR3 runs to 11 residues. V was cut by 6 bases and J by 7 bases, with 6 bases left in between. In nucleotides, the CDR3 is TGTGCCAGCAGTCAGGGCGGGGAGCTGTTTTTT. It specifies CASSQGGELFF.

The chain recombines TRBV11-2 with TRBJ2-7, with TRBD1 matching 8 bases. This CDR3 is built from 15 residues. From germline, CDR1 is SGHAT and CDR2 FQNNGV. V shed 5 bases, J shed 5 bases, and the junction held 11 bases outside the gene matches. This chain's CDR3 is CASSRLGQGINEQYF. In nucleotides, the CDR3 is TGTGCCAGCAGCAGACTCGGACAGGGTATCAACGAGCAGTACTTC.

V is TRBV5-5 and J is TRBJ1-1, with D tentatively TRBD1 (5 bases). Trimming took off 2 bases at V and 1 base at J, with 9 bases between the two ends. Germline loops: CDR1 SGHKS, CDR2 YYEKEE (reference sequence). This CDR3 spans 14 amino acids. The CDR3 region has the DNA TGTGCCAGCAGCTTCGACAGAAGGAACACTGAAGCTTTCTTT. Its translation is CASSFDRRNTEAFF.

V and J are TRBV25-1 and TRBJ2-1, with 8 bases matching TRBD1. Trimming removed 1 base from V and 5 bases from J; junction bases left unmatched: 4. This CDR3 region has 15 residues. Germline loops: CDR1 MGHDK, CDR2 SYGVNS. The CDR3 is CASSEWDRSDNEQFF. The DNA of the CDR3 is TGTGCCAGCAGTGAATGGGACAGGTCGGACAATGAGCAGTTCTTC.

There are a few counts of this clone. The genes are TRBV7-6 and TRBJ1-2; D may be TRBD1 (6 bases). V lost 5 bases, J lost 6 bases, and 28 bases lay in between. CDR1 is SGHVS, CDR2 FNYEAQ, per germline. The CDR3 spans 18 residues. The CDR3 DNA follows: TGTGCCAGCAGCGACAGTGGGATTTTCTTGAAGGGGGAAAATGGCTACACCTTC. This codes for CASSDSGIFLKGENGYTF.

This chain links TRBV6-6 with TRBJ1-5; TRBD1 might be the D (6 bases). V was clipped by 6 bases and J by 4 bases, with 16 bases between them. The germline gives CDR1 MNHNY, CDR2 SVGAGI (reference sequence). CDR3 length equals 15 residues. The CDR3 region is CASSHNLQGNQPQHF. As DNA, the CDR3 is TGTGCCAGCAGCCATAACCTCCAGGGGAATCAGCCCCAGCATTTT.

This chain's CDR3 is CASSPPGSGGSTGELFF. CDR3 DNA: TGTGCCAGCAGCCCCCCCGGGAGCGGGGGGTCCACCGGGGAGCTGTTTTTT. The chain is built from TRBV5-4 and TRBJ2-2, with 9 bases aligning to TRBD2. Germline V gives CDR1 SGHNT, CDR2 YYREEE (reference sequence). J gave up 4 bases and V 4 bases, and 11 bases lay outside the gene matches. The CDR3 consists of 17 residues.

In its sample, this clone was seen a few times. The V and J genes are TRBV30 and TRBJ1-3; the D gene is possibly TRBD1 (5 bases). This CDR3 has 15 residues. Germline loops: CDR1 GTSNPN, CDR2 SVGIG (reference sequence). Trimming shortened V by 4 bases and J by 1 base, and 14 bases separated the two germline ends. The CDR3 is CAWNPQTASGNTIYF. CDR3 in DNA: TGTGCCTGGAACCCACAGACAGCTTCTGGAAACACCATATATTTT.

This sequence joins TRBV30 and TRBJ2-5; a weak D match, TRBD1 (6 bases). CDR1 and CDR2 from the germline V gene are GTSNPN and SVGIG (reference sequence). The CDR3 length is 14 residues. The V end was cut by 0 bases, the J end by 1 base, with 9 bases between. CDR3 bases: TGTGCCTGGAGTGTAAAAGGGGGCCAAGAGACCCAGTACTTC. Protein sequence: CAWSVKGGQETQYF. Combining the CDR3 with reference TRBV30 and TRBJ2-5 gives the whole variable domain SQTIHQWPATLVQPVGSPLSLECTVEGTSNPNLYWYRQAAGRGLQLLFYSVGIGQISSEVPQNLSASRPQDRQFILSSKKLLLSDSGFYLCAWSVKGGQETQYFGPGTRLLVL.

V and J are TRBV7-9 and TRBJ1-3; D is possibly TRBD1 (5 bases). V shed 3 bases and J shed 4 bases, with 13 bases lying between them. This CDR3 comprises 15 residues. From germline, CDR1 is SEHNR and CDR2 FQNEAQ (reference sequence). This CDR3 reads CASSLSRAWGNTIYF. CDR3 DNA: TGTGCCAGCAGCTTGTCCAGGGCGTGGGGAAACACCATATATTTT.

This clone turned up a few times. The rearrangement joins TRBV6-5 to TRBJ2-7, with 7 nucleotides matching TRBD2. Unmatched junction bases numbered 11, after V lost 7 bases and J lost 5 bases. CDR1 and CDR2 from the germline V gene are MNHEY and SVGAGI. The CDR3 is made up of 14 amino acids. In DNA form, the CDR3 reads TGTGCCAGCAAACCTAGCGGAGGGGTAAACGAGCAGTACTTC. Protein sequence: CASKPSGGVNEQYF.

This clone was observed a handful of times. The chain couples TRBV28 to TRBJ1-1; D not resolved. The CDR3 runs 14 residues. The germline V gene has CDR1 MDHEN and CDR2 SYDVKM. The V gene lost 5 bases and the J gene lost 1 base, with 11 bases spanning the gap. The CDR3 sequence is CASSARSPNTEAFF. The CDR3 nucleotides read TGTGCCAGCAGTGCAAGGAGCCCGAACACTGAAGCTTTCTTT.

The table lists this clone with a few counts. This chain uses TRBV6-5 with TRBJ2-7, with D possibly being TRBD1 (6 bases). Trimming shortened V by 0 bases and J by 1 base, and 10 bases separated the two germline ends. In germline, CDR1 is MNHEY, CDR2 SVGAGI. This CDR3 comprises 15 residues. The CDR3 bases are TGTGCCAGCAGTTACTCCTGGACAGAATCCTACGAGCAGTACTTC. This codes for CASSYSWTESYEQYF.

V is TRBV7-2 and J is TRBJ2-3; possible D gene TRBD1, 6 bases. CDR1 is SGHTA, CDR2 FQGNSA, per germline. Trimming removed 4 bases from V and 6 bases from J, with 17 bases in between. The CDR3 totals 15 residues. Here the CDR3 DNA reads TGTGCCAGCAGCTCCCCGGGACAAAGCCACGATACGCAGTATTTT. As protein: CASSSPGQSHDTQYF. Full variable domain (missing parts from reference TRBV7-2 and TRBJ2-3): GAGVSQSPSNKVTEKGKDVELRCDPISGHTALYWYRQSLGQGLEFLIYFQGNSAPDKSGLPSDRFSAERTGGSVSTLTIQRTQQEDSAVYLCASSSPGQSHDTQYFGPGTRLTVL.

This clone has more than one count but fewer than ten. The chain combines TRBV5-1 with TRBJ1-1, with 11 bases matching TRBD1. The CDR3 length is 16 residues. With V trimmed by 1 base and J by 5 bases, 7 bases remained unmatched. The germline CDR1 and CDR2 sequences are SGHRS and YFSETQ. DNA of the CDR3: TGCGCCAGCAGCTTGTTTGGACAGGGGGCTAGTACTGAAGCTTTCTTT. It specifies CASSLFGQGASTEAFF.

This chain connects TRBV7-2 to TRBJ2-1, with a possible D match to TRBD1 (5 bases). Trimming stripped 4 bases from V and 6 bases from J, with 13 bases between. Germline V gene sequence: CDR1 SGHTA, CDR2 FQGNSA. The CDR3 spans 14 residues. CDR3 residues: CASSYQGFGNEQFF. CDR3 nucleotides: TGTGCCAGCAGCTACCAGGGATTCGGCAATGAGCAGTTCTTC.

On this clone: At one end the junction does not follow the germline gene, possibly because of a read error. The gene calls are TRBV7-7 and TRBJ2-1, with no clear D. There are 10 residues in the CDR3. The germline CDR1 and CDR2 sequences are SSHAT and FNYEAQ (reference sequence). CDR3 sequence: CASSFHQEFF. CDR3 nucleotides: TGTGCTAGCAGCTTCCACCAGGAGTTCTTC.

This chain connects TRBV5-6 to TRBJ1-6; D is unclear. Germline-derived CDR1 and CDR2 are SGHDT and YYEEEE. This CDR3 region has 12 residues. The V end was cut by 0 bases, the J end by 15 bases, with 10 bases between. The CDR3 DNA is TGTGCCAGCAGCTTGGAGTGGTCAGACCTCCACTTT. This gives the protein CASSLEWSDLHF.

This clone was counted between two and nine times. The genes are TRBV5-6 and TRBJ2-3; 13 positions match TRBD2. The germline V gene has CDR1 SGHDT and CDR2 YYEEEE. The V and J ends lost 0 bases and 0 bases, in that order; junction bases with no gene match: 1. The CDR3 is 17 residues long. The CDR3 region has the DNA TGTGCCAGCAGCTTGGTGACTAGCGGGGGGAGCACAGATACGCAGTATTTT. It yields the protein CASSLVTSGGSTDTQYF.

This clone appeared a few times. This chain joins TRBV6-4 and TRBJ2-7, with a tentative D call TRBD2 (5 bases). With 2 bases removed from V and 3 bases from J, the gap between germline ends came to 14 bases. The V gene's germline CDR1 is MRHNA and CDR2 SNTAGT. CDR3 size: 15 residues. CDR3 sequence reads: CASSDDRDHYYEQYF. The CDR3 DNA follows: TGTGCCAGCAGTGACGACCGGGATCATTACTACGAGCAGTACTTC.

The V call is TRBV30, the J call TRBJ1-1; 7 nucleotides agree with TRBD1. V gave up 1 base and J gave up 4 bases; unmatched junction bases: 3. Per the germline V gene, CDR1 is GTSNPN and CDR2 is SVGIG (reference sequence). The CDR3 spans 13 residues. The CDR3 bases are TGTGCCTGGAGTGCCAGGGGGAGCACTGAAGCTTTCTTT. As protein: CAWSARGSTEAFF.

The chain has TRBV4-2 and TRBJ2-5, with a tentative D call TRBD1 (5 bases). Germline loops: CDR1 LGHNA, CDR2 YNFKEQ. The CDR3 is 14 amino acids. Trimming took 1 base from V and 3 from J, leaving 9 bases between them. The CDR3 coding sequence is TGTGCCAGCAGCCAAGTCGACAGAGAAGAGACCCAGTACTTC. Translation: CASSQVDREETQYF.

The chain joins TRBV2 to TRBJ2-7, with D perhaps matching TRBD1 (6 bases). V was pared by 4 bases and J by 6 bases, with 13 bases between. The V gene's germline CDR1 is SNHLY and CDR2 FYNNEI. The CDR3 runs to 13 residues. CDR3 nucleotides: TGTGCCAGCAGTGTGGGCAGGGGCGGCGAGCAGTACTTC. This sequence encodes CASSVGRGGEQYF.

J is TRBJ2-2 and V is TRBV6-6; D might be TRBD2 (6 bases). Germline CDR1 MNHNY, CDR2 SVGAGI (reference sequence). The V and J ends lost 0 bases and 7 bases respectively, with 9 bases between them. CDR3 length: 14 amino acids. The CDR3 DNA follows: TGTGCCAGCAGTTACTCGGGGGGAATCGGGGAGCTGTTTTTT. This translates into CASSYSGGIGELFF.

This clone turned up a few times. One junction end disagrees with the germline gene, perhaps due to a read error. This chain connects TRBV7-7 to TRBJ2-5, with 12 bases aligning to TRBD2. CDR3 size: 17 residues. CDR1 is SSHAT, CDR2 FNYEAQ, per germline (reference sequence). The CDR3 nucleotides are TGTGCTAGCAGCTTAGGCGGACTAGCGGGATACCAAGAGACCCAGTACTTC. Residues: CASSLGGLAGYQETQYF.